Listed below are T cell receptor beta chains from one sample, sequenced in a study of cytomegalovirus exposure and HLA in healthy donors. Sequencing used immunoSEQ multiplex PCR; TCRdb keeps in-frame clones, though not all of them. The table shows roughly 180,000 clones, with approximately 79% occurring only once. Sequences were obtained from PBMCs. These receptors all come from a man aged 50 or older in good health and CMV-seropositive. CDR3s include the opening cysteine and the closing phenylalanine or tryptophan. Each record gives: D gene, J gene, clone size, V gene, CDR3 DNA, CDR3 protein. D genes are given only for firm matches. Clone size appears in some rows only: once, few, many, or a class for an expanded clone.

.	TRBJ2-5	.	TRBV6-1	TGTGCCAGCAGTGCCACAGTTTACCAAGAGACCCAGTACTTC	CASSATVYQETQYF
.	TRBJ1-2	.	TRBV5-1	TGCGCCAGCAGCCCGGGGTCTTTATATGGCTACACCTTC	CASSPGSLYGYTF
.	TRBJ1-4	.	TRBV4-1	TGCGCCAGCAGCCCGCAGGGTTTAAAGGAAAAACTGTTTTTT	CASSPQGLKEKLFF
TRBD1	TRBJ2-1	.	TRBV5-1	TGCGCCAGCAGCTTAGCGGGACAGGGTGTCTATGAGCAGTTCTTC	CASSLAGQGVYEQFF
.	TRBJ1-4	.	TRBV19	TGTGCCTGCCGGATGGACAGCACGGCAAATGAAAAACTGTTTTTT	CACRMDSTANEKLFF
.	TRBJ2-7	.	TRBV7-2	TGTGCCAGCAGCTTAGGGCCCGGGATCTCCTACGAGCAGTACTTC	CASSLGPGISYEQYF
.	TRBJ1-5	.	TRBV10-2	TGCGCCAGCAGTGAGACAGACACCAATCAGCCCCAGCATTTT	CASSETDTNQPQHF
.	TRBJ2-5	.	TRBV7-8	TGTGCCAGCAGCCTCTCGGGATCTATATACTTC	CASSLSGSIYF
.	TRBJ2-7	.	TRBV7-9	TGTGCCAGCAGCCCCCGACAGGCGACCTACGAGCAGTACTTC	CASSPRQATYEQYF
.	TRBJ1-5	.	TRBV7-8	TGTGCCAGCAGCTTGGGGGGTTATCAGCCCCAGCATTTT	CASSLGGYQPQHF
.	TRBJ2-1	few	TRBV27	TGTGCCAGCAGTATCTCCCCGATACACACTCGGGGCTACAATGAGCAGTTCTTC	CASSISPIHTRGYNEQFF
TRBD1	TRBJ1-6	.	TRBV19	TGTGCCAGTAGTGTCGACAGGGCTAATTCACCCCTCCACTTT	CASSVDRANSPLHF
TRBD1	TRBJ2-1	.	TRBV19	TGTGCCAGTAGTATGGGACAGGGCGGACGGAATGAGCAGTTCTTC	CASSMGQGGRNEQFF
TRBD2	TRBJ2-1	.	TRBV9	TGTGCCAGCAGCGTAGGCGGGCTAGCGGGGGGGGGTGAGCAGTTCTTC	CASSVGGLAGGGEQFF
.	TRBJ2-3	.	TRBV28	TGTGCCAGCAGTCCGACTGACTCAAGCACGCAGTATTTT	CASSPTDSSTQYF
.	TRBJ1-6	once	TRBV19	TGTGCCAGTAGTACCACAGGAGTTTATAATTCACCCCTCCACTTT	CASSTTGVYNSPLHF
TRBD1	TRBJ2-3	.	TRBV4-2	TGTGCCAGCAGCCCCGCCGGGGGACAGGGCTCAGATACGCAGTATTTT	CASSPAGGQGSDTQYF
TRBD2	TRBJ2-1	.	TRBV2	TGTGCCAGCAGTAACCAAGCGGGGATTTACAATGAGCAGTTCTTC	CASSNQAGIYNEQFF
.	TRBJ2-5	few	TRBV5-1	TGCGCCAGCAGCTCCCCCCCCGAAGAGACCCAGTACTTC	CASSSPPEETQYF
TRBD1	TRBJ1-1	.	TRBV7-2	TGTGCCAGCAGCTATACAGGGGGATCGGTTGAAGCTTTCTTT	CASSYTGGSVEAFF
.	TRBJ1-1	.	TRBV5-1	TGCGCCAGCAGCCGGGACAAGCTACCTAACACTGAAGCTTTCTTT	CASSRDKLPNTEAFF
TRBD2	TRBJ2-1	.	TRBV5-1	TGCGCCAGCAGCCCCCGGGGGGATGATGAGCAGTTCTTC	CASSPRGDDEQFF
.	TRBJ2-7	once	TRBV5-6	TGTGCCAGCAGCTTCGGTTCAGGGATCGGCGAGCAGTACTTC	CASSFGSGIGEQYF
TRBD2	TRBJ2-2	.	TRBV29-1	TGCAGCGTTGAATCGGCGGGGGTCAACACCGGGGAGCTGTTTTTT	CSVESAGVNTGELFF
TRBD1	TRBJ1-2	.	TRBV5-5	TGTGCCAGCAGCTTAATCGGGACAGGGCGAGCTAACTATGGCTACACCTTC	CASSLIGTGRANYGYTF
.	TRBJ1-2	.	TRBV18	TGTGCCAGCTCACCGGGAGATAACTATGGCTACACCTTC	CASSPGDNYGYTF
.	TRBJ1-1	once	TRBV6-1	TGTGCCAGCAGTGAACGGGTTGGGGGGTGGGACACTGAAGCTTTCTTT	CASSERVGGWDTEAFF
.	TRBJ1-2	once	TRBV12-1	TGTGCCAGCAGCTCCCCCCGACAGGGCGACTATGGCTACACCTTC	CASSSPRQGDYGYTF
.	TRBJ1-2	.	TRBV29-1	TGCAGCGTCAAAACAGGGTATGGCTACACCTTC	CSVKTGYGYTF
.	TRBJ2-3	.	TRBV27	TGTGCCAGCAGTTTTTCCCCTACTAGTCCCTCAGATACGCAGTATTTT	CASSFSPTSPSDTQYF
TRBD2	TRBJ2-2	.	TRBV19	TGTGCCAGTAGTAACCGACTAGCGGGGGGGCCCGGGGAGCTGTTTTTT	CASSNRLAGGPGELFF
.	TRBJ2-2	.	TRBV7-9	TGTGCCAGCAGCTTAGCTGGCAGGGTAGAGACCGGGGAGCTGTTTTTT	CASSLAGRVETGELFF
TRBD1	TRBJ2-7	once	TRBV7-9	TGTGCCAGCAGCTTTGGGGACAGGGCCTACGAGCAGTACTTC	CASSFGDRAYEQYF
.	TRBJ2-1	.	TRBV11-3	TGTGCCAGCAGCTTTTCGGGGGGCTCGGGAAATGAGCAGTTCTTC	CASSFSGGSGNEQFF
TRBD1	TRBJ1-2	.	TRBV5-4	TGTGCCAGCAGCCACCGGGACAGGGGGAACTATGGCTACACCTTC	CASSHRDRGNYGYTF
.	TRBJ1-1	.	TRBV14	TGTGCCAGCAGCCAAGATTTGTTTCAACAGGGCAGGTTTGAGACTGAAGCTTTCTTT	CASSQDLFQQGRFETEAFF
.	TRBJ2-2	.	TRBV4-2	TGTGCCAGCAGACGAGGGGGGGGGACGTCCGGGGAGCTGTTTTTT	CASRRGGGTSGELFF
TRBD2	TRBJ2-2	.	TRBV2	TGTGCCAGCAGTGAACATCTAGCGGGTGTTGTAGGGGAGCTGTTTTTT	CASSEHLAGVVGELFF
.	TRBJ2-7	few	TRBV5-6	TGTGCCAGCAGCCGCTCCAGGGGCGAGCAGTACTTC	CASSRSRGEQYF
.	TRBJ1-3	few	TRBV6-1	TGTGCCACTCGGATCCAGGGTCCCTCTGGAAACACCATATATTTT	CATRIQGPSGNTIYF
.	TRBJ2-1	.	TRBV6-1	TGTGCCACCAAACCTGACAGTTACAATGAGCAGTTCTTC	CATKPDSYNEQFF
.	TRBJ2-2	.	TRBV4-2	TGTGCCAGCAGCCAAGATTCGGGGGGGGAGCTGTTTTTT	CASSQDSGGELFF
.	TRBJ2-2	few	TRBV6-1	TGTGCCAGCAGTGAGGTACAGGGTCACACCGGGGAGCTGTTTTTT	CASSEVQGHTGELFF
TRBD1	TRBJ2-3	once	TRBV6-6	TGTGCCAGCAGGGATGGACAGGCTAGGGCAGATACGCAGTATTTT	CASRDGQARADTQYF
.	TRBJ1-1	.	TRBV29-1	TGCAGCGTTTTCCTGGGGGCCCTGAGCACTGAAGCTTTCTTT	CSVFLGALSTEAFF